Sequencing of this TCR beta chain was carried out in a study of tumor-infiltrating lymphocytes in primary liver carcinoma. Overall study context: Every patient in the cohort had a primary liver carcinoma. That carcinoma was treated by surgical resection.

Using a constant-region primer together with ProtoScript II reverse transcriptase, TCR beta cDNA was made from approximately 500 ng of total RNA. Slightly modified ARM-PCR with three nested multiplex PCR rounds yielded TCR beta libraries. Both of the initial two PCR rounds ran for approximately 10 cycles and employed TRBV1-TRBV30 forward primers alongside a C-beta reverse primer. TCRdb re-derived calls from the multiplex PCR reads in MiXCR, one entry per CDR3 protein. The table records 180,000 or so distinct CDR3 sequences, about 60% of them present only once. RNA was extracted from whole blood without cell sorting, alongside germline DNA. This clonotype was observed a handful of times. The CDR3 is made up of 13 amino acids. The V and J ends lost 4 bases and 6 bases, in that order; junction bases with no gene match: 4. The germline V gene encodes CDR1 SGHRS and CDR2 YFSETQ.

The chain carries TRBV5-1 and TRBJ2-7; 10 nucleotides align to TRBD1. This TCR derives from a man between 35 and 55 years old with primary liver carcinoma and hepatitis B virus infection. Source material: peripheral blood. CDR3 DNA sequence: TGCGCCAGCAGCACAAGGACAGGGGGCGAGCAGTACTTC. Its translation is CASSTRTGGEQYF.